The rows below give T cell receptor beta chains drawn from one sample of a study of PD-1 blockade in classical Hodgkin lymphoma. Sequenced by immunoSEQ multiplex PCR; TCRdb stores in-frame clones only, minus some. Of approximately 100,000 clones in the sample, roughly 92% were seen once. Material: peripheral blood mononuclear cells (PBMCs), obtained at baseline. The receptors stem from a human donor with classical Hodgkin lymphoma. CDR3s include the opening cysteine and the closing phenylalanine or tryptophan. The D gene is left open where the match is weak. Size is stated for part of the rows, as once, few or many counts, or as a class when the clone is expanded.

abundance,d_gene,j_gene,v_gene,CDR3nt,CDR3aa
NA,NA,TRBJ2-6,TRBV4-1,TGCGCCAGCGGCAGCTCTGGGGCCAACGTCCTGACTTTC,CASGSSGANVLTF
NA,NA,TRBJ2-6,TRBV5-1,TGCGCCAGCAGCTTGGTAGTGGCTGGGGCCAACGTCCTGACTTTC,CASSLVVAGANVLTF
NA,NA,TRBJ2-5,TRBV15,TGTGCCACCAGCAGAGATCATAATATTGGGGCAGGAGAGACCCAGTACTTC,CATSRDHNIGAGETQYF
NA,TRBD2,TRBJ2-1,TRBV13,TGTGCCAGCAGTTCCGCGAGCGGGAGAAATGAGCAGTTCTTC,CASSSASGRNEQFF
NA,NA,TRBJ2-7,TRBV27,TGTGCCAGCAGTTCGCCGGGACATGGGTCCTACGAGCAGTACTTC,CASSSPGHGSYEQYF
NA,NA,TRBJ2-2,TRBV19,TGTGCCAGTAAGGTGCAGGTTGGGGCCGGGGAGCTGTTTTTT,CASKVQVGAGELFF
NA,NA,TRBJ1-1,TRBV6-5,TGTGCCAGCAGTTACTTAGGTTTCCACACTGAAGCTTTCTTT,CASSYLGFHTEAFF
NA,TRBD1,TRBJ1-2,TRBV19,TGTGCCAGTAGGGGACAGGGGGCACTCTATGGCTACACCTTC,CASRGQGALYGYTF
NA,TRBD2,TRBJ2-7,TRBV27,TGTGCCAGCAGTTACTCGGTCCCGGGACTAGCGGGAGCCTCCTACGAGCAGTACTTC,CASSYSVPGLAGASYEQYF
NA,TRBD2,TRBJ2-3,TRBV28,TGTGCCAGCAGTTTCCCTGAGACTAGCGGGAGCAGTGTAGATACGCAGTATTTT,CASSFPETSGSSVDTQYF
NA,TRBD1,TRBJ1-2,TRBV5-6,TGTGCCAGCAGCCCGGGACAGGGGTTCTATGGCTACACCTTC,CASSPGQGFYGYTF
NA,NA,TRBJ2-3,TRBV30,TGTGCCTGGAGTGTTTACACAGATACGCAGTATTTT,CAWSVYTDTQYF
NA,TRBD2,TRBJ2-2,TRBV14,TGTGCCAGCAGCCAAGATATTGGACTAGCGCGAGCCACCGGGGAGCTGTTTTTT,CASSQDIGLARATGELFF
NA,TRBD2,TRBJ2-1,TRBV30,TGTGCCTGGAGTACCGGTCTAGCGGGAGGTCTCGATGAGCAGTTCTTC,CAWSTGLAGGLDEQFF
NA,NA,TRBJ1-3,TRBV5-1,TGCGCCAGCAGCTGGGACACCTCTGGAAACACCATATATTTT,CASSWDTSGNTIYF
NA,TRBD2,TRBJ2-3,TRBV10-3,TGTGCCATCAGTGGGCGACTAGCGGATAGCACAGATACGCAGTATTTT,CAISGRLADSTDTQYF
NA,NA,TRBJ1-6,TRBV30,TGTGCCTGGAGTGTACTGGGGAATTCACCCCTCCACTTT,CAWSVLGNSPLHF
NA,TRBD2,TRBJ2-3,TRBV6-1,TGTGCCAGCAGGGCGGGACTAGCGGGAGCCTTT,CASRAGLAGAF
NA,TRBD2,TRBJ2-3,TRBV14,TGTGCCAGCAGCCCAATTAGCGGGAGGGCTGGAGATACGCAGTATTTT,CASSPISGRAGDTQYF
NA,NA,TRBJ2-2,TRBV6-5,TGTGCCAGCAGTTATCCAATTACCGGGGAGCTGTTTTTT,CASSYPITGELFF
NA,TRBD1,TRBJ1-3,TRBV19,TGTGCCAGTAGTACAGGGGGGCTTGGAAACACCATATATTTT,CASSTGGLGNTIYF
NA,NA,TRBJ2-2,TRBV28,TGTGCCAGCAGTCGATACGAACCCGGGGAGCTGTTTTTT,CASSRYEPGELFF
NA,TRBD2,TRBJ2-3,TRBV2,TGTGCCAGCAGTGTAACTAGCGGGATCGCCGATACGCAGTATTTT,CASSVTSGIADTQYF
once,TRBD1,TRBJ1-5,TRBV2,TGTGCCAGCAATAGGAGACAGGGGAGCAATCAGCCCCAGCATTTT,CASNRRQGSNQPQHF
NA,TRBD2,TRBJ2-7,TRBV30,TGTGCCTGGAGTCCTGCGAGTGGGACTAGACTCCACGAGCAGTACTTC,CAWSPASGTRLHEQYF
NA,NA,TRBJ1-1,TRBV4-1,TGCGCCAGCAGCCAAGAAGGCGGGCAGGGATTTACACAAGCTTTCTTT,CASSQEGGQGFTQAFF
NA,TRBD1,TRBJ1-1,TRBV11-1,TGTGCCAGCAGCCCGGACAGGGCCACTGAAGCTTTCTTT,CASSPDRATEAFF
once,TRBD2,TRBJ2-1,TRBV19,TGTGCCAGTAGTATGGGGACTAGCGGGAGCAATGAGCAGTTCTTC,CASSMGTSGSNEQFF
NA,NA,TRBJ2-7,TRBV4-2,TGTGCCAGCAGCCAGGGATCGTCCTACGAGCAGTACTTC,CASSQGSSYEQYF
NA,TRBD1,TRBJ1-6,TRBV4-1,TGCGCCAGCAGCCAAGCCCAGACAGGGGGAAGGAATTCACCCCTCCACTTT,CASSQAQTGGRNSPLHF
NA,TRBD2,TRBJ2-7,TRBV4-1,TGCGCCAGCAGCCAAGCGGGGGGTCGCGAGCAGTACTTC,CASSQAGGREQYF
NA,NA,TRBJ1-3,TRBV19,TGTGCCAGTAGTAAGACAGGCCCCGGTCGAAGCTCTGGAAACACCATATATTTT,CASSKTGPGRSSGNTIYF
NA,NA,TRBJ1-1,TRBV7-3,TGTGCCAGCAGCTCGGACAGAGACACTGAAGCTTTCTTT,CASSSDRDTEAFF
NA,TRBD2,TRBJ2-7,TRBV28,TGTGCCAGCAGAGGTTCGCGGGAGGGTTACTCCTACGAGCAGTACTTC,CASRGSREGYSYEQYF
NA,NA,TRBJ1-5,TRBV4-1,TGCGCCAGCGCGCCCGGTACAGGGAAGAATCAGCCCCAGCATTTT,CASAPGTGKNQPQHF
NA,TRBD1,TRBJ1-5,TRBV29-1,TGCAGCGTTGGACAGGGGCCTCCAGATCAGCCCCAGCATTTT,CSVGQGPPDQPQHF
NA,NA,TRBJ1-1,TRBV29-1,TGCAGCGTTGAAGATGGTTTTCGGGGGGCTGAAGCTTTCTTT,CSVEDGFRGAEAFF
NA,TRBD2,TRBJ2-1,TRBV6-6,TGTGCCAGCAGCCCATTGGGCGGGAGGGAAGGGAATGAGCAGTTCTTC,CASSPLGGREGNEQFF
NA,TRBD1,TRBJ1-1,TRBV28,TGTGCCAGTTCACCAGGGGGCGCGTCTACTGAAGCTTTCTTT,CASSPGGASTEAFF
NA,NA,TRBJ1-2,TRBV6-6,TGTGCCAGCAGTTACTCGACGCTGGTAACCGGAGGCTACACCTTC,CASSYSTLVTGGYTF
NA,TRBD2,TRBJ2-1,TRBV4-1,TGCGCCAGCAGCCACCCTCTGGGACTAGCGGGTTACAATGAGCAGTTCTTC,CASSHPLGLAGYNEQFF
NA,NA,TRBJ2-5,TRBV10-3,TGTGCCATCAGTGAGTCTGGGACTTCGATTCAAGAGACCCAGTACTTC,CAISESGTSIQETQYF
NA,NA,TRBJ1-4,TRBV28,TGTGCCAGCAGTTTGGGGGGGGTTCTTGAAAAACTGTTTTTT,CASSLGGVLEKLFF
NA,NA,TRBJ1-1,TRBV6-6,TGTGCCAGCATTGGGCGCACTGAAGCTTTCTTT,CASIGRTEAFF
NA,NA,TRBJ1-5,TRBV19,TGTGCCAGTAGGCCACAGGGAGGGGGGATTGGCAATCAGCCCCAGCATTTT,CASRPQGGGIGNQPQHF
NA,NA,TRBJ1-2,TRBV29-1,TGCAGCGTTGACCAAGACAGTATTTCTGGCTACACCTTC,CSVDQDSISGYTF
NA,NA,TRBJ1-4,TRBV28,TGTGCCAGCAGTTCCCCGGGCCGTGGTTATAATGAAAAACTGTTTTTT,CASSSPGRGYNEKLFF